This TCR beta chain is from a study of T-cell memory formation after mild COVID-19. The CDR3 spans 14 residues. The germline gives CDR1 MNHEY, CDR2 SVGAGI. V lost 4 bases, J lost 3 bases, and 2 bases stayed unmatched. TCRdb redid the calling of the 5' RACE reads with MiXCR, one entry per CDR3 protein. The sample has about 350,000 distinct CDR3 sequences, roughly 15% seen once. This clonotype was counted between two and nine times. The origin of this receptor is a man younger than 35 who had mild COVID-19 (a few samples of this study predate the infection). Cell type and time point are not known. The chain recombines TRBV6-5 with TRBJ1-4; 7 bases match TRBD1. Sequencing used PBMCs or a T cell subset sorted from them (not recorded which). The CDR3 sequence is CASSSDRSNEKLFF. Here the CDR3 DNA reads TGTGCCAGCAGTTCGGACAGGTCTAATGAAAAACTGTTTTTT.